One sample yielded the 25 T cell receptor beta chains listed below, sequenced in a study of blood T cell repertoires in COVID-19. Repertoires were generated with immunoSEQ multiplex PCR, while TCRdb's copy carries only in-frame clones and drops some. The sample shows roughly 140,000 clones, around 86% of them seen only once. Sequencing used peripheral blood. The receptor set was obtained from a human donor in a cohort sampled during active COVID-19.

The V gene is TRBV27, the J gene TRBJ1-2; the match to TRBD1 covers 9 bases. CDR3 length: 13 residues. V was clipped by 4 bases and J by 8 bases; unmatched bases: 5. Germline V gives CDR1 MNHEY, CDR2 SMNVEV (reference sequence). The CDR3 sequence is CASSSYRGRGYTF. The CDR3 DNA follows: TGTGCCAGCAGTTCTTACAGGGGGCGAGGCTACACCTTC.

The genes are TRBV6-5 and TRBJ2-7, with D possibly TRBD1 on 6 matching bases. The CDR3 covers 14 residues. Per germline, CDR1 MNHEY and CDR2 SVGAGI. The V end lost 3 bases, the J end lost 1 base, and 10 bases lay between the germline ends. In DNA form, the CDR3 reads TGTGCCAGCAGTTATTCCGACAGGTCCTACGAGCAGTACTTC. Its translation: CASSYSDRSYEQYF.

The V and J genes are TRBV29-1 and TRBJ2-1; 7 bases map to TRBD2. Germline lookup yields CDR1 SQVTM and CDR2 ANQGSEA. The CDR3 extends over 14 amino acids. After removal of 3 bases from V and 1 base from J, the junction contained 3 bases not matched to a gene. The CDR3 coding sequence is TGCAGCGTTGATTCTAGCGGATCCTACAATGAGCAGTTCTTC. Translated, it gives CSVDSSGSYNEQFF.

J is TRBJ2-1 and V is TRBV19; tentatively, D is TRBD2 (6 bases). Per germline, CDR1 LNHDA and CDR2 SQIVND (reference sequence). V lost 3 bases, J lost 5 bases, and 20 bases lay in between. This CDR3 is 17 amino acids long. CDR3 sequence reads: CASSMAVGSGSHNEQFF. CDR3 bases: TGTGCCAGTAGTATGGCGGTTGGTAGCGGATCACACAATGAGCAGTTCTTC.

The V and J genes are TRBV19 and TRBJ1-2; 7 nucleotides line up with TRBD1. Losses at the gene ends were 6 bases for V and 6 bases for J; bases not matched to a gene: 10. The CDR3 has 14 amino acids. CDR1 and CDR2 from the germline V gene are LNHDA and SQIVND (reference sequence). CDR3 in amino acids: CASSPQGMRDGYTF. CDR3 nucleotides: TGTGCCAGTAGCCCACAGGGGATGAGGGATGGCTACACCTTC.

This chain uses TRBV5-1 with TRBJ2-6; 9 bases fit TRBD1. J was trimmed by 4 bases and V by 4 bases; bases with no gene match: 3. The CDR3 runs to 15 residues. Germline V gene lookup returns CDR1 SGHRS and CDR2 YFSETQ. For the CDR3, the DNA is TGCGCCAGCAGCCCACAGGGGGCCGGGGCCAACGTCCTGACTTTC. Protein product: CASSPQGAGANVLTF.

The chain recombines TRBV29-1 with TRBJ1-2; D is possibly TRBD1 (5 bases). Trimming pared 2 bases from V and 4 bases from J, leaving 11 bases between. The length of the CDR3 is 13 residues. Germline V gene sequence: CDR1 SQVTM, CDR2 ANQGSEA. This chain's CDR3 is CSVESGVSYGYTF. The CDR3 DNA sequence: TGCAGCGTTGAATCGGGGGTGAGCTATGGCTACACCTTC.

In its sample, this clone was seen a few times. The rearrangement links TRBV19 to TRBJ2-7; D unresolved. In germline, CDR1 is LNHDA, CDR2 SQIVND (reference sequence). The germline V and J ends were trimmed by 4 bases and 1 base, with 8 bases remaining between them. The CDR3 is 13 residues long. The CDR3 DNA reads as TGTGCCAGTAGTACCACAGTGTCCTACGAGCAGTACTTC. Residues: CASSTTVSYEQYF.

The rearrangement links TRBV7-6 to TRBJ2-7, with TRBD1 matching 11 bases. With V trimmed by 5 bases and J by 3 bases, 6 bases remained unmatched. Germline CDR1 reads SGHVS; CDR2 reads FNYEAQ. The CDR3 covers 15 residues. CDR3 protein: CASSLLGTGGYEQYF. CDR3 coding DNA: TGTGCCAGCAGCCTGCTTGGGACAGGGGGCTACGAGCAGTACTTC.

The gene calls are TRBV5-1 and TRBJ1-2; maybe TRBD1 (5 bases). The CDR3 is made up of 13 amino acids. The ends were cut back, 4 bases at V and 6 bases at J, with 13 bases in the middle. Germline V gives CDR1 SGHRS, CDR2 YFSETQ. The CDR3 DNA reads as TGCGCCAGCAGCGCGGGGCAGACTAATGGCTACACCTTC. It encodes CASSAGQTNGYTF.

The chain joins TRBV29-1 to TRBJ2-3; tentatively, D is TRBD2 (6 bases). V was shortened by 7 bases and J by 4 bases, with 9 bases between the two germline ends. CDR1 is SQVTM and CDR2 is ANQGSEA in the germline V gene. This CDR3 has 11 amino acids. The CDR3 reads CSERDSDTQYF. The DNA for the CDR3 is TGCAGCGAACGGGACTCAGATACGCAGTATTTT.

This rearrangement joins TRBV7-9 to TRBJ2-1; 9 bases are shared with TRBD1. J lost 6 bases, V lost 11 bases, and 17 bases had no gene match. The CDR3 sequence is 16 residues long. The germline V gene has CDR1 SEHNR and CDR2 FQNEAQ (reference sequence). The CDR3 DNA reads TGTGCCGGTTTACATGGGACAGGGACTGAATCCAATGAGCAGTTCTTC. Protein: CAGLHGTGTESNEQFF.

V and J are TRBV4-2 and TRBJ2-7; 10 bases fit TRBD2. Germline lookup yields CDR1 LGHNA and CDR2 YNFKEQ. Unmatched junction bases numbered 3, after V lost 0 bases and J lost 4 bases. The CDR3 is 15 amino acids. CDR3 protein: CASSQESSGSYEQYF. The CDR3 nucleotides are TGTGCCAGCAGCCAAGAGTCTAGCGGGAGTTACGAGCAGTACTTC.

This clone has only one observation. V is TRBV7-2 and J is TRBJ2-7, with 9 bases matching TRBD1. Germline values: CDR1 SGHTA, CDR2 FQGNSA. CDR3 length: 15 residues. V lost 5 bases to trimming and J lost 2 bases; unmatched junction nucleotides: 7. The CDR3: CASSLTRDRAYEQYF. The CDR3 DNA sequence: TGTGCCAGCAGCCTCACCCGGGACAGGGCCTACGAGCAGTACTTC.

The CDR3, as DNA: TGTGCCAGCAGCTTAGGTGGGACAGGAAGCTCCTACGAGCAGTACTTC. Its protein is CASSLGGTGSSYEQYF. The chain employs TRBV11-2 and TRBJ2-7, with 8 bases aligning to TRBD1. This CDR3 comprises 16 residues. V shed 1 base and J 0 bases; nucleotides not matched to a gene: 5. The V gene's germline CDR1 is SGHAT and CDR2 FQNNGV.

CDR3 nucleotide sequence: TGTGCCAGCAGGGAGACCAGGGGCGTTAATGAGCAGTTCTTC. Protein product: CASRETRGVNEQFF. This chain uses TRBV27 with TRBJ2-1, with TRBD1 as a possible D gene (6 bases). Germline assignment: CDR1 MNHEY and CDR2 SMNVEV (reference sequence). With 6 bases removed from V and 7 bases from J, the gap between germline ends came to 16 bases. The CDR3 extends over 14 amino acids.

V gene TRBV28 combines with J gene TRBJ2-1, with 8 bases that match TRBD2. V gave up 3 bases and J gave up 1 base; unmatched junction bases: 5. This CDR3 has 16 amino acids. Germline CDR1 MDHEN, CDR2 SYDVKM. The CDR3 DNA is TGTGCCAGCAGTTTTGGCAGCGGGAGATCCTACAATGAGCAGTTCTTC. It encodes CASSFGSGRSYNEQFF.

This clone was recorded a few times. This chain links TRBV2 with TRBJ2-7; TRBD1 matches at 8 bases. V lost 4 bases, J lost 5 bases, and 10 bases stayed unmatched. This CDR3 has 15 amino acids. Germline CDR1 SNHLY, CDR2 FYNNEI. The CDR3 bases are TGTGCCAGCAGTGTATCGGACAGGGTGTTCGACGAGCAGTACTTC. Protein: CASSVSDRVFDEQYF.

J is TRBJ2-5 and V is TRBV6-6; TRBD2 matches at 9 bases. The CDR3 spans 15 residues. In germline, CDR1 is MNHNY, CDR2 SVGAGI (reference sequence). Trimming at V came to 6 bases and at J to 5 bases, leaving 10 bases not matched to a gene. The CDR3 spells CASRFSGSADETQYF. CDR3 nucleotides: TGTGCCAGCAGGTTTAGCGGGAGTGCGGATGAGACCCAGTACTTC.

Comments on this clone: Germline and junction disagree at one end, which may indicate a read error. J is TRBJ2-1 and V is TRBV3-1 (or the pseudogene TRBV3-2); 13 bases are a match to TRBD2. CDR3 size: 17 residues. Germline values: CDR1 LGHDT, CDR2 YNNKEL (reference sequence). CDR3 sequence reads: CASSQGRRTSGSRGLLF. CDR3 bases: TGTGCCAGCAGCCAGGGACGCCGGACTAGCGGGAGTCGCGGATTACTCTTC.

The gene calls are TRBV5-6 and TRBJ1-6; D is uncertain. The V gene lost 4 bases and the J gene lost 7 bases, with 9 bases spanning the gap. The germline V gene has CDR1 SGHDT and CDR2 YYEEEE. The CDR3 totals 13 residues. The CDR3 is CASSGPTNSPLHF. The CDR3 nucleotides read TGTGCCAGCAGCGGCCCGACAAATTCACCCCTCCACTTT.

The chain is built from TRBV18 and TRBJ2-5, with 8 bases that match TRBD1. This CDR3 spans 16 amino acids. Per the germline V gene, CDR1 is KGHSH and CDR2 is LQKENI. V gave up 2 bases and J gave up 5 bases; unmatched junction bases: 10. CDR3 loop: CASSPTTGGKWETQYF. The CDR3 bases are TGTGCCAGCTCACCAACTACAGGGGGGAAATGGGAGACCCAGTACTTC.

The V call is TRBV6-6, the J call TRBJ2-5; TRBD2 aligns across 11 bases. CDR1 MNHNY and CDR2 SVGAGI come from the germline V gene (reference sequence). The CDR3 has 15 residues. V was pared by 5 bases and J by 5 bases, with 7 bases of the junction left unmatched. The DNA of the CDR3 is TGTGCCAGCAGTGGAACTAGCGGGAGACGGGAGACCCAGTACTTC. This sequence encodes CASSGTSGRRETQYF.

The DNA for the CDR3 is TGCGCCAGCAGCCAAGAAGAGCCTAGCGGGAGCTCTGGGGCCAACGTCCTGACTTTC. Translated: CASSQEEPSGSSGANVLTF. The gene calls are TRBV4-3 and TRBJ2-6, with 10 bases lining up with TRBD2. The CDR3 is 19 amino acids. Germline values: CDR1 LGHNA, CDR2 YSLEER. V lost 0 bases to trimming and J lost 0 bases; unmatched junction nucleotides: 5.

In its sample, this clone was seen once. The CDR3 protein is CASSPPPGTSGRWYEQYF. CDR3 bases: TGTGCCAGCAGTCCACCACCTGGGACTAGCGGGAGGTGGTACGAGCAGTACTTC. This sequence joins TRBV28 and TRBJ2-7; 15 bases line up with TRBD2. J was trimmed by 4 bases and V by 5 bases; bases with no gene match: 12. The CDR3 spans 18 residues. Germline values: CDR1 MDHEN, CDR2 SYDVKM.